Listed here is a single T cell receptor beta chain. The CDR3 has 14 amino acids. From germline, CDR1 is MNHEY and CDR2 SMNVEV (reference sequence). The V gene end was trimmed by 3 bases and the J gene end by 6 bases; junction bases not matched to a gene: 7. This sample was included in a study of blood T cell repertoires in COVID-19. About the research overall: The United States, Italy and Spain provided the acute and convalescent COVID-19 samples. T cells, B-cell-depleted T cells, or PBMCs supplied cDNA or gDNA.

The protocol was immunoSEQ multiplex PCR, while the TCRdb copy is restricted to in-frame clones and leaves out a portion. The data show approximately 130,000 clones, about 85% seen once. Sequencing used peripheral blood. The receptor was derived from a human donor in a cohort sampled during active COVID-19. This rearrangement joins TRBV27 to TRBJ1-1; 7 nucleotides agree with TRBD1. DNA for the CDR3: TGTGCCAGCAGTTTCCAATCCACAGGGGCTGAAGCTTTCTTT. Amino acids: CASSFQSTGAEAFF.